These T cell receptor beta chains were read from a single sample in a study of shared clonotypes between healthy human individuals. Using immunoSEQ multiplex PCR, the repertoire was profiled, and TCRdb retains in-frame clones only, with some absent. The sample has fewer than 650,000 clones, around 81% seen once; the top ten hold around 12%. The specimen sequenced was PBMCs. Receptors were obtained from a woman between 40 and 50 years old in good health. Some clones in this sample may be carry-over from other donors' samples. CDR3s include the opening cysteine and the closing phenylalanine or tryptophan. A D gene is named only where the DNA matches it firmly. Where a row states a size, it is once, few, many or the class of an expanded clone; other rows omit it.

clone_size,v_call,j_call,d_call,cdr3_nt,cdr3_aa
-,TRBV7-9,TRBJ2-1,TRBD2,TGTGCCAGCAGCCGGGGGGCACTAGCGGGAGGGAGCTCCTACAATGAGCAGTTCTTC,CASSRGALAGGSSYNEQFF
-,TRBV5-1,TRBJ2-7,TRBD2,TGCGCCAGCAAACCTAGCTTATGGGACGTGGCGGGAGGGAAGTTAAGCTCCTACGAGCAGTACTTC,CASKPSLWDVAGGKLSSYEQYF
-,TRBV10-2,TRBJ2-5,-,TGCGCCAGCAGTACTACTCAAGAGGCCCAGTACTTC,CASSTTQEAQYF
-,TRBV29-1,TRBJ2-7,-,TGCAGCGTTGAAGATGGGGCACCACGGTCGGGCGAGCAGTACTTC,CSVEDGAPRSGEQYF
-,TRBV5-1,TRBJ2-2,-,TGCGCCAGCAGCTTGGGGGTTAGTACCGGGGAGCTGTTTTTT,CASSLGVSTGELFF
few,TRBV29-1,TRBJ1-2,-,TGCAGCGTTGGAGTTAACTATGGCTACACCTTC,CSVGVNYGYTF
-,TRBV7-9,TRBJ2-2,-,TGTGCCAGCAGCTTAGGTTCGGGGGAGTCGGACGGGGAGCTGTTTTTT,CASSLGSGESDGELFF
-,TRBV19,TRBJ2-2,-,TGTGCCAGTAGTATAGCAAGAGGGGGACCCACCGGGGAGCTGTTTTTT,CASSIARGGPTGELFF
-,TRBV27,TRBJ2-5,-,TGTGCCAGCAGTTTTGGACGATTCAGAGAGACCCAGTACTTC,CASSFGRFRETQYF
-,TRBV10-2,TRBJ2-3,TRBD2,TGCGCCAGCAGTGAGCCCTGGACTAGCGGGAGGGCCGGGTCGCAGTATTTT,CASSEPWTSGRAGSQYF
-,TRBV30,TRBJ1-2,-,TGTGCCTGGATGCTGGGGGGTGGCTACACCTTC,CAWMLGGGYTF
-,TRBV6-1,TRBJ2-1,TRBD1,TGTGCCAGCAGTGAAGTCCTACAGGGGGCCCCCTACAATGAGCAGTTCTTC,CASSEVLQGAPYNEQFF
-,TRBV7-9,TRBJ1-1,-,TGTGCCAGCAGCTTGGGGGGGCTGGGGACTGAAGCTTTCTTT,CASSLGGLGTEAFF
-,TRBV18,TRBJ2-5,TRBD1,TGTGCCAGCTCACCAAAACAACCGGGACAGGGCGAGACCCAGTACTTC,CASSPKQPGQGETQYF
few,TRBV5-6,TRBJ2-1,-,TGTGCCAGCAGCCATGAAACGGTCCCAGGCTATGAGCAGTTCTTC,CASSHETVPGYEQFF
few,TRBV5-8,TRBJ2-6,-,TGTGCCAGCAGCCCCCCCCGGAGAGTCTCTGGGGCCAACGTCCTGACTTTC,CASSPPRRVSGANVLTF
-,TRBV7-3,TRBJ2-7,TRBD2,TGTGCCAGCAGCTTAACGAGCGGGAGCTCCTACGAGCAGTACTTC,CASSLTSGSSYEQYF
-,TRBV9,TRBJ2-4,-,TGTGCCAGCAGCCCAGCTGGGGCTATAGCCGGGAACATTCAGTACTTC,CASSPAGAIAGNIQYF
-,TRBV11-2,TRBJ2-7,TRBD2,TGTGCCAGCAGCTTCATAGCGGGCGAGCAGTACTTC,CASSFIAGEQYF
-,TRBV16,TRBJ2-7,-,TGTGCCAGTGCCCCAGGGTCCTACGAGCAGTACTTC,CASAPGSYEQYF
many,TRBV7-2,TRBJ2-1,-,TGTGCCAGCAGCTTCCCAGAAAGACTGCAGTTCTTC,CASSFPERLQFF
once,TRBV6-5,TRBJ1-1,-,TGCGCCAGCAGTTACTCGAGTAGCTACCCTGAAGCTTTCTTT,CASSYSSSYPEAFF
once,TRBV2,TRBJ1-2,TRBD1,TGTGCCAGCAGGGCCGGACAGGGCATTCAATATGGCTACACCTTC,CASRAGQGIQYGYTF
-,TRBV7-8,TRBJ2-2,-,TGTGCCAGCAGCTTATATGGGGACACCGGGGAGCTGTTTTTT,CASSLYGDTGELFF
once,TRBV5-1,TRBJ2-7,-,TGCGCCAGCAGCTTGGACAGGGGGAGGGACGAGCAGTACTTC,CASSLDRGRDEQYF
-,TRBV7-3,TRBJ2-1,TRBD2,TGTGCCAGCAGCTTAGGTCGTTTCACTAGCGGGTACAATGAGCAGTTCTTC,CASSLGRFTSGYNEQFF
-,TRBV19,TRBJ2-5,TRBD1,TGTGCCAGTAAAGGGACAGAGGGGGTGGGAGAGACCCAGTACTTC,CASKGTEGVGETQYF
-,TRBV6-5,TRBJ2-1,TRBD2,TGTGCCAGCAGTGACTGGACTAGCGGTTACAATGAGCAGTTCTTC,CASSDWTSGYNEQFF
-,TRBV6-1,TRBJ2-1,TRBD2,TGTGCCAGCAGTGAACGGGGGGACGGGTACAATGAGCAGTTCTTC,CASSERGDGYNEQFF
once,TRBV29-1,TRBJ2-3,-,TGCAGCGTCGGGCCTAGCGGCACAGATACGCAGTATTTT,CSVGPSGTDTQYF
few,TRBV18,TRBJ1-5,-,TGTGCCAGCTCACCGTCCTCTCGATCCAATCAGCCCCAGCATTTT,CASSPSSRSNQPQHF
once,TRBV28,TRBJ1-1,-,TGTGCCAGCTCCTTAGGCGGGGCAATGAACACTGAAGCTTTCTTT,CASSLGGAMNTEAFF
-,TRBV11-3,TRBJ2-3,-,TGTGCCAGCAGCCTAGGGCGAGGGACAGATACGCAGTATTTT,CASSLGRGTDTQYF
-,TRBV5-4,TRBJ2-7,-,TGTGCCAGCAGCCCATTACCTAATCCCGCAACCGAGCAGTACTTC,CASSPLPNPATEQYF
-,TRBV10-3,TRBJ2-2,TRBD2,TGTGCCATCAGTGAGCCTCTAGCGGGAGGGACCGGGGAGCTGTTTTTT,CAISEPLAGGTGELFF
-,TRBV28,TRBJ2-7,-,TGTGCCAGCAGCCCCCCGGGGGTCTACGAGCAGTACTTC,CASSPPGVYEQYF
-,TRBV11-2,TRBJ2-3,-,TGTGCCAGCAGCTTACGGGGGGCTAGCACAGATACGCAGTATTTT,CASSLRGASTDTQYF
-,TRBV7-2,TRBJ2-1,-,TGTGCCAGCAGCTTAGAGTACTCCTCCTACAATGAGCAGTTCTTC,CASSLEYSSYNEQFF
-,TRBV18,TRBJ2-7,TRBD2,TGTGCCAGCTCAGAGGGACTAGCGGGAAACGAGCAGTACTTC,CASSEGLAGNEQYF
-,TRBV2,TRBJ2-3,TRBD2,TGTGCCAGCACCTCAAGGACTAGTATGGCAGATACGCAGTATTTT,CASTSRTSMADTQYF
-,TRBV4-2,TRBJ2-7,-,TGTGCCAGCAGCCAAGACGTGAGCCAGATTTACGAGCAGTACTTC,CASSQDVSQIYEQYF
once,TRBV28,TRBJ2-2,-,TGTGCCAGCAGCTCCGTCTTCGCCCCGAACACCGGGGAGCTGTTTTTT,CASSSVFAPNTGELFF
-,TRBV28,TRBJ2-7,TRBD1,TGTGCCAGCAGACCCCAGGGGGCAATTTACGAGCAGTACTTC,CASRPQGAIYEQYF
-,TRBV30,TRBJ2-1,TRBD2,TGTGCCTGGAGCCCACTAGCGGACAATGAGCAGTTCTTC,CAWSPLADNEQFF
-,TRBV28,TRBJ2-7,TRBD1,TGTGCCAGCAGCGACCTTCCGGGACAGAGCTCCTACGAGCAGTACTTC,CASSDLPGQSSYEQYF
-,TRBV9,TRBJ2-7,TRBD2,TGTGCCAGCAGCGAGACTAGCGGAACATACGAGCAGTACTTC,CASSETSGTYEQYF
-,TRBV30,TRBJ2-3,-,TGTGCCTGGAGTGTGGGGCGGGTTACAGATACGCAGTATTTT,CAWSVGRVTDTQYF
-,TRBV7-3,TRBJ2-1,TRBD2,TGTGCCAGCAGCTCTCCCACGGAAGGGACTAGCGGGAGAAAGTACAATGAGCAGTTCTTC,CASSSPTEGTSGRKYNEQFF